The T cell receptor (beta chain) described here comes from a study of beta chain features in type 1 diabetes (dated 2018 in TCRdb). With respect to the entire study: Mean age, gender distribution, total cell number and subset yield were not different between patients and healthy donors. In the study, recently diagnosed type 1 diabetes patients and matched healthy donors were compared on the TCRB repertoires of their sorted circulating CD4+ T cell subsets. Regulatory and stem cell-like memory subsets were obtained from only 8 patients and roughly 8 healthy donors, while naive and central memory subsets were obtained from all 30 or so donors. A total of approximately 110,000,000 sorted cells were examined across all samples, and a strong correlation was observed between cell number per subset and RNA yield. Summary of the overall study and its limitations: Patients with type 1 diabetes made fewer insertions and deleted more nucleotides at VDJ recombination sites, implying thymic rearrangement abnormalities. A moderate but significant shortening of TCRB CDR3 length was observed in type 1 diabetes patients in all four CD4+ subsets. Because the HLA sub-analyses included only small numbers of individuals, any influence of HLA type on TCRB rearrangement was left unresolved. Because cDNA rather than genomic DNA was sequenced, highly expressing activated cells could have been over-represented, although no difference in activation and CD3 levels was found between groups. PCR may preferentially amplify shorter templates, but because patient and control samples were amplified and corrected together, any resulting skew would affect both groups equally. The naive, central memory and regulatory TCRB repertoires appeared to resemble one another more closely among patients than among healthy donors.

As concerns this clone: It lacks a known antigen. No base qualities exist here, and no much larger clone lies one base off it.

From each donor, a single peripheral blood sample of around 0.12 L on average was drawn into heparinised tubes. Using a panel that included CD45RO, CCR7, CD25, CD127, CD95 and CD27, naive, central memory, regulatory and stem cell-like memory CD4+ T cells were sorted on a BD FACSAria II. Every sorted population had a purity above 95%. PBMCs were separated immediately by Lymphoprep density gradient centrifugation and were stained directly, without being cultured. So that batch effects would be minimized, each experiment stained and sorted samples in pairs, pairing one healthy donor with one patient. The High Capacity cDNA Reverse Transcription Kit was used to reverse transcribe all of the isolated RNA, meaning that expressed TCRB transcripts were what got sequenced. Naive, central memory and regulatory T cell samples underwent deep immunoSEQ sequencing, averaging around 4 million total reads per sample. Sorted cells were lysed in RLT buffer, and RNA was extracted using DNase-treated RNeasy Micro or Mini kits according to cell number. To prevent cross-contamination, each cell subset was processed individually, whereas patient and healthy donor samples were processed jointly. The immunoSEQ multiplex PCR was used to amplify TCRB sequences from cDNA, generating 87-bp fragments that spanned the CDR3 region. Sequencing of the amplicons was done on the Illumina HiSeq platform. Concerning the study's data processing: PCR bias was computationally corrected using synthetic template baselines, reads within Hamming distance 2 were collapsed, and singletons that could not be merged were discarded. Reads were aligned to IMGT to assign V, D and J genes, CDR3 length, and insertions or deletions at six rearrangement sites. Within each subset, clonotype counts were normalized to sorted cell number, after which true diversity and Gini coefficients were computed with the tcR R package. Repertoire sharing was quantified using the overlap coefficient calculated on TCRB nucleotide sequences. Out-of-frame TCRB sequences from naive cells were analyzed as a proxy for the pre-selection repertoire. Imported from immuneACCESS, the table was reduced by TCRdb to in-frame sequences with V and J called. These copies leave out some clones; in studies compared against another copy, an unresolved V gene accounts for under half, and the cause of the remainder is not known. V and J calls and clone size are given by that table; D and trimming were obtained from the DNA. The sample table contains hundreds of thousands of clones; only one count was recorded for around 15% of them. Of the sample, approximately 0.022% falls within the top ten clones.

According to the germline V gene, CDR1 reads SQVTM and CDR2 reads ANQGSEA. The germline V end is reduced by 7 bases and the J end by 6 bases; junction bases left unmatched: 10. The CDR3 runs 14 residues from the cysteine to the phenylalanine. Only the CDR3 part of the read is kept: 42 bases, read in frame from the first base. This sequence was found in a man younger than 30 with type 1 diabetes. Sequencing input: naive CD4+ T cells from blood. The cell subset or site label on this specimen signifies: true naive CD4+ T cells. Recombination linked TRBV29-1 to TRBJ1-1; 11 of the junction bases match TRBD1. The DNA is as follows: TGCAGCGCGTTAGGGACAGGGGGTTTCTCTGAAGCTTTCTTT. Its protein product is CSALGTGGFSEAFF.